This record covers a single T cell receptor (beta chain). What it binds is not known. The sample belongs to a study of shared clonotypes between healthy human individuals. Study results and caveats: Limitation of the genetic and exposure-history diversity represented came from the few donors.

Some clones are missing from TCRdb's copy, which holds only in-frame ones; the method was immunoSEQ multiplex PCR. The table lists about 520,000 clones, more than 75% of them singletons, with about 11% in the top ten. The CDR3 length is 14 residues. The V end lost 0 bases, the J end lost 6 bases, and 8 bases lay between the germline ends. From germline, CDR1 is MNHEY and CDR2 SVGAGI. This clonotype was sampled from a woman in her 40s in good health. Some clones in this sample may be carry-over from other donors' samples. Specimen: PBMCs. V is TRBV6-5 and J is TRBJ2-2; D gene ambiguous. CDR3 coding DNA: TGTGCCAGCAGTTACTCCCCCCTGTCCGGGGAGCTGTTTTTT. Amino acids: CASSYSPLSGELFF.